This T cell receptor (beta chain) stems from a study of T cell repertoires in cytomegalovirus infection (dated by TCRdb to the late 2010s). About the study as a whole: Because public TCR beta signatures pointed to carriage of CMV infection together with the matching HLA type, the HLA type of each donor mattered for the analysis. Here is what the overall study found, with its caveats: Cumulative frequency of public TCR beta family members discriminated carriers of CMV infection plus the relevant HLA type in this cohort and an independent approximately 350-donor cohort. The ex vivo response was dominated by HLA-C-restricted CMV-specific TCR beta clonotypes, which also provided the single most frequent clonotype in two of eight donors.

TCRdb records Illumina HiSeq 1500 as the sequencer. The raw public reads went through TCRdb reprocessing: fastp at Q25, MiXCR clone calling, in-frame beta chains kept. Identical CDR3 proteins give one entry, which carries the most common genes and DNA. This sample comprises about 260,000 distinct CDR3 sequences, roughly an eighth of them detected only once. Clones ranked in the top ten supply 8.5% to 10% of the sample. At least ten counts were recorded for this clonotype. Its antigen is unknown. No clone much larger than this one lies a single base away; base qualities are absent. The germline V and J ends show losses of 4 bases and 8 bases respectively, and no gene match explains 7 bases of the junction. From a lookup of the germline V gene, CDR1 and CDR2 are SGHVS and FNYEAQ. The CDR3, from cysteine to phenylalanine, totals 14 residues. Just the 42-base CDR3 DNA is kept, in frame starting at base 1.

Recombination linked TRBV7-6 to TRBJ2-2, and 7 junctional nucleotides match TRBD1. The TCR comes from a human donor in good health (CMV status not recorded). Some clones in this sample may be carry-over from other donors' samples. Sequenced input: PBMCs. The sequence in DNA is TGTGCCAGCAGCTCGACAGGGCCGCGAGGGGAGCTGTTTTTT. It translates to CASSSTGPRGELFF.